This T cell receptor (beta chain) was found in a study of cytomegalovirus exposure and HLA in healthy donors. Clones were read by immunoSEQ multiplex PCR, and TCRdb kept only the in-frame ones, dropping some. The data hold approximately 300,000 clones, with 75% to 90% observed a single time. V dropped 6 bases and J dropped 2; count of bases not matched to a gene: 4. Germline assignment: CDR1 MNHEY and CDR2 SVGAGI. The length of the CDR3 is 13 residues. The genes are TRBV6-5 and TRBJ2-7; 7 bases fit TRBD2. The sequencing sample was made of PBMCs. The sequence was obtained from a woman younger than 35 in good health and CMV-seronegative. Here the CDR3 DNA reads TGTGCCAGCAGCCCGGGACTAACCTACGAGCAGTACTTC. Translating gives CASSPGLTYEQYF.